Each of the 8 T cell receptor beta chains below was sequenced from the same sample in a study of cytomegalovirus exposure and HLA in healthy donors. Primers for the PCR totalled 60 Vbeta and 13 Jbeta. The method was immunoSEQ multiplex PCR; TCRdb's version includes in-frame clones alone and lacks a portion of them. The sample consists of 55,000 to 65,000 clones, 80% of them appearing once. Material: PBMCs. The receptors derive from a middle-aged woman in good health and CMV-seronegative.

The J gene is TRBJ2-2, the V gene TRBV30; a weak D match, TRBD1 (5 bases). Germline V gene lookup returns CDR1 GTSNPN and CDR2 SVGIG (reference sequence). V was pared by 4 bases and J by 1 base, with 10 bases between. The CDR3 sequence is 14 residues long. DNA for the CDR3: TGTGCCTGGACCAGGACACAGAACACCGGGGAGCTGTTTTTT. It specifies CAWTRTQNTGELFF.

This clone was seen just once. This chain uses TRBV11-2 with TRBJ2-1; 8 nucleotides match TRBD2. The length of the CDR3 is 16 residues. Germline V lookup: CDR1 SGHAT, CDR2 FQNNGV. The V segment lost 5 bases and the J segment 3 bases; nucleotides outside the gene matches: 9. This CDR3 reads CASSGGGGLVYNEQFF. DNA for the CDR3: TGTGCCAGCAGCGGGGGTGGGGGACTAGTCTACAATGAGCAGTTCTTC. Using reference TRBV11-2 and TRBJ2-1 for the parts outside the CDR3, the full variable domain is EAGVAQSPRYKIIEKRQSVAFWCNPISGHATLYWYQQILGQGPKLLIQFQNNGVVDDSQLPKDRFSAERLKGVDSTLKIQPAKLEDSAVYLCASSGGGGLVYNEQFFGPGTRLTVL.

The rearrangement uses TRBV27 and TRBJ2-3; TRBD2 matches 12 bases. V lost 7 bases to trimming and J lost 4 bases; unmatched junction nucleotides: 6. CDR3 length: 15 residues. The germline V gene encodes CDR1 MNHEY and CDR2 SMNVEV (reference sequence). This CDR3 is CASIQLAGGADTQYF. DNA for the CDR3: TGTGCCAGCATCCAACTAGCGGGAGGAGCAGATACGCAGTATTTT.

The rearrangement uses TRBV29-1 and TRBJ2-3; the D is unclear. V was pared by 4 bases and J by 4 bases, with 21 bases between. There are 16 residues in the CDR3. Germline-derived CDR1 and CDR2 are SQVTM and ANQGSEA. CDR3 residues: CSVGQVASRSPDTQYF. The CDR3 nucleotides read TGCAGCGTTGGTCAAGTGGCTAGTCGGTCCCCAGATACGCAGTATTTT.

The chain has TRBV28 and TRBJ1-1; no definite D call. In germline, CDR1 is MDHEN, CDR2 SYDVKM. The germline V and J ends were trimmed by 6 bases and 1 base, with 9 bases remaining between them. The CDR3 extends over 13 amino acids. The CDR3 is CASRLAGNTEAFF. CDR3 bases: TGTGCCAGCAGACTAGCAGGGAACACTGAAGCTTTCTTT.

The chain carries TRBV6-6 and TRBJ1-1; possibly TRBD1 for D (6 bases). Germline assignment: CDR1 MNHNY and CDR2 SVGAGI (reference sequence). The CDR3 runs to 15 residues. The germline V and J ends were trimmed by 2 bases and 3 bases, with 13 bases remaining between them. CDR3 nucleotide sequence: TGTGCCAGCAGTTACAGGGCAGGGGCCTACACTGAAGCTTTCTTT. Residues: CASSYRAGAYTEAFF.

The chain uses TRBV27 and TRBJ1-1, with 8 bases identical to TRBD1. Germline loops: CDR1 MNHEY, CDR2 SMNVEV (reference sequence). CDR3 size: 18 residues. J lost 1 base, V lost 4 bases, and 14 bases had no gene match. The CDR3 nucleotides read TGTGCCAGCAGTTCACTCTACACGGCTACAGGGGGGAACACTGAAGCTTTCTTT. Its translation: CASSSLYTATGGNTEAFF.

CDR3: CATSRDVFQETQYF. As DNA, the CDR3 is TGTGCCACCAGCAGAGACGTATTCCAAGAGACCCAGTACTTC. J is TRBJ2-5 and V is TRBV15; D call uncertain. V shed 0 bases and J shed 1 base, with 6 bases lying between them. The CDR3 is made up of 14 amino acids. The germline CDR1 and CDR2 sequences are LNHNV and YYDKDF (reference sequence).